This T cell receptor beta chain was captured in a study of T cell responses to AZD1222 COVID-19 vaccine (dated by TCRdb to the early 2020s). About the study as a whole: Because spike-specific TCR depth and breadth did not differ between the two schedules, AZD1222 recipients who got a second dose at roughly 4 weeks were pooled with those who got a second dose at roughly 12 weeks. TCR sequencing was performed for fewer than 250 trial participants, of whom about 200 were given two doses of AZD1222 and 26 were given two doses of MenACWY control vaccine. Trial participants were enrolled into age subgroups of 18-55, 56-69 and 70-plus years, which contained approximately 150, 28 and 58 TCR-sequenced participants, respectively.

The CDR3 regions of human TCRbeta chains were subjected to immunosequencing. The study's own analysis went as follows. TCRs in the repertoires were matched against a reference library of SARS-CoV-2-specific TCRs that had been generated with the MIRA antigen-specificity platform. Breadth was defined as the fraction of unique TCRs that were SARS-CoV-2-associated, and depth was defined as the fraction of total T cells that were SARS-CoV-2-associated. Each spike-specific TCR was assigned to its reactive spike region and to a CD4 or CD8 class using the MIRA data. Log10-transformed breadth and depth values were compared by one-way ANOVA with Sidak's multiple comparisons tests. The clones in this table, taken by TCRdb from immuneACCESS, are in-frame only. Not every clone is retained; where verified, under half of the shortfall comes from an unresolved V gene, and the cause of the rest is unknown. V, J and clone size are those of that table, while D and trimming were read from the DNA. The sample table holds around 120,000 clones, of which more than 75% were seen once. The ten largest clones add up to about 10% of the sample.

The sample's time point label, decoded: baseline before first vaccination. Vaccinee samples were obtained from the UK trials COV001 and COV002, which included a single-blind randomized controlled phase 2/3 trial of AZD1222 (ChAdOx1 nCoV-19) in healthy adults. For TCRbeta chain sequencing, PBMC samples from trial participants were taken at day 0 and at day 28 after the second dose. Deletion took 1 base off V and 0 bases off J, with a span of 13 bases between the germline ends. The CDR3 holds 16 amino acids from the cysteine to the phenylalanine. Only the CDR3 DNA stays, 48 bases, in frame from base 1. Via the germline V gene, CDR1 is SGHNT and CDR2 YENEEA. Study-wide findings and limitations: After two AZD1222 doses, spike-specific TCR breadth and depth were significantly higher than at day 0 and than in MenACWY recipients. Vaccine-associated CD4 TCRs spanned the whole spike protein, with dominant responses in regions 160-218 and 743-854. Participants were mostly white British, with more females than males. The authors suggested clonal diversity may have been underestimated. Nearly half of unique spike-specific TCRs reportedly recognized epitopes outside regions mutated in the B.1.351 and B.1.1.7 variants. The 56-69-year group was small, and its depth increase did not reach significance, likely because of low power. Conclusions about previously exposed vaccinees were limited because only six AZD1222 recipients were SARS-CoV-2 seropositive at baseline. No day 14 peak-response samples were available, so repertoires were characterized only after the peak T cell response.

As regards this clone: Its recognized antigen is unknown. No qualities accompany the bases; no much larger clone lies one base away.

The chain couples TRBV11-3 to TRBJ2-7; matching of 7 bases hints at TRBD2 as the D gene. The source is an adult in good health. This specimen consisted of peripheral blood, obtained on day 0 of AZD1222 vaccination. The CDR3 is CASSLGRGARSYEQYF. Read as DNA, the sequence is TGTGCCAGCAGCTTAGGTCGGGGGGCACGCTCCTACGAGCAGTACTTC.